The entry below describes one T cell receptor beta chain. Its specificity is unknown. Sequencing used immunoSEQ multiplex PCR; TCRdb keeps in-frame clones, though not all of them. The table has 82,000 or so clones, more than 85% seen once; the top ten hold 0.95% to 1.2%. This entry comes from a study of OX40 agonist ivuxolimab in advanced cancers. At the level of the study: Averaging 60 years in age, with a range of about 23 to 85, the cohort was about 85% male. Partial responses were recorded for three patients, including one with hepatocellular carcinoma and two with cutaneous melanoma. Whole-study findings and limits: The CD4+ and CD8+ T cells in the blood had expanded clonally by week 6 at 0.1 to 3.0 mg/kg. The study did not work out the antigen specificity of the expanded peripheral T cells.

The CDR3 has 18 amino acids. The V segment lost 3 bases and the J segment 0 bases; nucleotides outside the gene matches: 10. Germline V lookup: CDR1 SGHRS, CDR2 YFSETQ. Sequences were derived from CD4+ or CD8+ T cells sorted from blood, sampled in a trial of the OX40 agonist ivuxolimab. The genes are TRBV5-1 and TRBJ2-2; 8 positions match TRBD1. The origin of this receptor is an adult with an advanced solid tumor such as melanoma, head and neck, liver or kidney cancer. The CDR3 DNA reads TGCGCCAGCAGCTCAGATGGGCAGGGGGCCGCGAACACCGGGGAGCTGTTTTTT. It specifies CASSSDGQGAANTGELFF.